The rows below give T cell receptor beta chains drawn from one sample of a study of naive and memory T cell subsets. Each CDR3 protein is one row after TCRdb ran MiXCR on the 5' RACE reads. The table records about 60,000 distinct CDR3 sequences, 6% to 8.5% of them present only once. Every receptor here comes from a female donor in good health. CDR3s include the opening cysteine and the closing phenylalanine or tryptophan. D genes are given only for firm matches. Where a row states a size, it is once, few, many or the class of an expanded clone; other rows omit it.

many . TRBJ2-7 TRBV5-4 CASSFGNYEQYF TGTGCCAGCAGCTTTGGCAACTACGAGCAGTACTTC
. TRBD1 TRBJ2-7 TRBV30 CASKLTGDEQYF TGTGCCTCAAAACTCACAGGGGACGAGCAGTACTTC
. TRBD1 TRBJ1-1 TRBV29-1 CSVEYRGRTGIEAFF TGCAGCGTTGAATACAGGGGGCGCACAGGAATTGAAGCTTTCTTT
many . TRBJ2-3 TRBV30 CAWSPRPWDTQYF TGTGCCTGGAGTCCCCGTCCCTGGGATACGCAGTATTTT
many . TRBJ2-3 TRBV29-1 CSVEQNTRPADTQYF TGCAGCGTTGAACAGAATACCCGTCCAGCAGATACGCAGTATTTT
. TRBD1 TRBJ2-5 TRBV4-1 CASSVQGKETQYF TGCGCCAGCAGCGTACAGGGGAAGGAGACCCAGTACTTC
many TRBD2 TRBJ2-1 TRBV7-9 CASSRSGTSYNEQFF TGTGCCAGCAGTCGTTCCGGGACTAGCTACAATGAGCAGTTCTTC
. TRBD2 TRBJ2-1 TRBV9 CASSLAGKAYNEQFF TGTGCCAGCAGCCTAGCGGGAAAGGCCTACAATGAGCAGTTCTTC
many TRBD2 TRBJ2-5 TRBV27 CASSALAGGSQETQYF TGTGCCAGCTCAGCTCTAGCGGGAGGTTCCCAAGAGACCCAGTACTTC
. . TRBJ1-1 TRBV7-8 CASSINRQNTEAFF TGTGCCAGCAGCATCAACAGGCAGAACACTGAAGCTTTCTTT
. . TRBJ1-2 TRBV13 CASSLGFREYGYTF TGTGCCAGCAGCTTAGGTTTTCGGGAATATGGCTACACCTTC
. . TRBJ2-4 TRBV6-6 CASSYSIPAIAKNIQYF TGTGCCAGCAGTTACTCGATTCCGGCCATAGCCAAAAACATTCAGTACTTC
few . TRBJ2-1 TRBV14 CASSQVRLDEQFF TGTGCCAGCAGCCAAGTTAGGCTCGATGAGCAGTTCTTC
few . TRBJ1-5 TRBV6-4 CASRTGTEKPKGDKDQPQHF TGTGCCAGCAGAACAGGGACGGAGAAACCCAAAGGCGACAAAGATCAGCCCCAGCATTTT
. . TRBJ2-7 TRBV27 CASSFVGTYEQYF TGTGCCAGCAGTTTTGTCGGTACTTACGAGCAGTACTTC
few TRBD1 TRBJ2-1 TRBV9 CASSVATTLRAGGGEQFF TGTGCCAGCAGCGTAGCTACGACCTTGAGGGCAGGGGGTGGTGAGCAGTTCTTC
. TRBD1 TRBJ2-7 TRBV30 CAWSTGGGDEQYF TGTGCCTGGAGTACAGGGGGCGGAGACGAGCAGTACTTC
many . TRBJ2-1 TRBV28 CASSLGGRKNEQFF TGTGCCAGCAGTTTAGGTGGGAGAAAGAATGAGCAGTTCTTC
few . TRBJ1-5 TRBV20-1 CSARDSTDPRWPQHF TGCAGTGCTAGAGATTCCACCGACCCCCGTTGGCCCCAGCATTTT
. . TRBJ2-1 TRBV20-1 CSATRDVAYNEQFF TGCAGTGCTACCCGGGACGTCGCGTACAATGAGCAGTTCTTC
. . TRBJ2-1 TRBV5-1 CASSLVGEPSYNEQFF TGCGCCAGCAGCTTGGTGGGAGAACCATCCTACAATGAGCAGTTCTTC
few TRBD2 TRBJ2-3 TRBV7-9 CASSLASGGPDTQYF TGTGCCAGCAGCTTAGCTAGCGGGGGGCCGGATACGCAGTATTTT
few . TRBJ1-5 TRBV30 CAWSAGTTPWGNQPQHF TGTGCCTGGAGTGCCGGGACCACTCCCTGGGGAAATCAGCCCCAGCATTTT
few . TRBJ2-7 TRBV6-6 CASSPGLYYEQYF TGTGCCAGCAGTCCCGGGCTATACTACGAGCAGTACTTC
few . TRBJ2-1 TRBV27 CASSSPLEQYGEQFF TGTGCCAGCAGTTCCCCCCTGGAACAGTATGGTGAGCAGTTCTTC
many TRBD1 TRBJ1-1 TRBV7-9 CASSLAYQLPGQGSAEAFF TGTGCCAGCAGCTTAGCGTATCAGTTACCGGGACAGGGGTCCGCTGAAGCTTTCTTT
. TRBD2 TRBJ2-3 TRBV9 CASTDTSGGVADTQYF TGTGCCAGCACCGACACTAGCGGGGGTGTTGCAGATACGCAGTATTTT
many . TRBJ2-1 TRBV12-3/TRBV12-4 CASSLETAHNEQFF TGTGCCAGCAGTTTGGAGACAGCCCACAATGAGCAGTTCTTC
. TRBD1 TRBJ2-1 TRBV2 CASSNNRGRGYNEQFF TGTGCCAGCAGTAATAACAGGGGGCGCGGCTACAATGAGCAGTTCTTC
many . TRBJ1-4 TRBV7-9 CASSSGPRATNEKLFF TGTGCCAGCAGCTCCGGGCCCCGCGCAACTAATGAAAAACTGTTTTTT
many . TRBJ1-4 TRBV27 CASRGGQTSATNEKLFF TGTGCCAGTCGAGGGGGGCAGACGTCTGCAACTAATGAAAAACTGTTTTTT
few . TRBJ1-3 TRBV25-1 CASSESGSGNTIYF TGTGCCAGCAGTGAATCCGGATCTGGAAACACCATATATTTT
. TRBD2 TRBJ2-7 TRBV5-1 CASSLSAGVEEQYF TGCGCCAGCAGCTTGTCAGCGGGAGTAGAGGAGCAGTACTTC
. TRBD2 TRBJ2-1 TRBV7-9 CASSLVSGSPDNEQFF TGTGCCAGCAGCTTAGTCAGCGGGAGTCCCGACAATGAGCAGTTCTTC
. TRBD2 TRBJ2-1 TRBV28 CASSQGASGRAWEQFF TGTGCCAGCAGTCAGGGAGCTAGCGGGAGAGCTTGGGAGCAGTTCTTC
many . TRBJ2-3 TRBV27 CASSLFSGSRTDTQYF TGTGCCAGCAGTTTATTTTCCGGGAGCAGGACAGATACGCAGTATTTT
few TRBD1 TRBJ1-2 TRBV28 CASSPGQRPGYTF TGTGCCAGCAGCCCGGGACAGAGACCTGGCTACACCTTC
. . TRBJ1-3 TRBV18 CASSLLTVSSGNTIYF TGTGCCAGCTCACTATTAACTGTGAGCTCTGGAAACACCATATATTTT
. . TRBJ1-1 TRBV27 CASSLSYGLFGAFF TGTGCCAGCAGTTTATCTTATGGACTCTTTGGAGCTTTCTTT
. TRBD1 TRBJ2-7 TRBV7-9 CASSSPGTGSWEQYF TGTGCCAGCAGCTCCCCCGGGACAGGGTCTTGGGAGCAGTACTTC
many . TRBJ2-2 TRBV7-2 CASSRSNTGELFF TGTGCCAGCAGCCGTTCCAACACCGGGGAGCTGTTTTTT
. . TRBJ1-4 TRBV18 CASSPGTAEKLFF TGTGCCAGCTCACCGGGGACGGCCGAAAAACTGTTTTTT
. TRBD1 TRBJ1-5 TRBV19 CASSVWTGTHSNQPQHF TGTGCCAGTAGTGTGTGGACAGGGACCCATAGCAATCAGCCCCAGCATTTT
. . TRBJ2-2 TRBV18 CASSPVNDANTGELFF TGTGCCAGCTCACCAGTAAATGACGCGAACACCGGGGAGCTGTTTTTT
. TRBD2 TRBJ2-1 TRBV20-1 CSASGRTGEQFF TGCAGTGCTAGCGGGAGGACTGGTGAGCAGTTCTTC
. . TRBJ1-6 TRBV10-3 CAISELGAFLHF TGTGCCATCAGTGAGTTAGGGGCTTTCCTCCACTTT
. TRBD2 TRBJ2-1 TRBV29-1 CSVERDSGGQFF TGCAGCGTTGAGCGGGACTCGGGGGGTCAGTTCTTC
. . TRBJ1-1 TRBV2 CASTEQGPITEAFF TGTGCCAGCACAGAACAGGGACCGATCACTGAAGCTTTCTTT
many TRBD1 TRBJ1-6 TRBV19 CASSGGTDNSPLHF TGTGCCAGTAGTGGAGGGACAGACAATTCACCCCTCCACTTT
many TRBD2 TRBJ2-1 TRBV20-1 CSALAGSSYNEQFF TGCAGTGCGCTAGCGGGGAGCTCCTACAATGAGCAGTTCTTC
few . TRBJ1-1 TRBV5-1 CASSFPRATEAFF TGCGCCAGCAGCTTTCCCAGGGCGACTGAAGCTTTCTTT
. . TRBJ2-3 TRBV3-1 CASSQGPSTDTQYF TGTGCCAGCAGCCAAGGTCCTAGCACAGATACGCAGTATTTT
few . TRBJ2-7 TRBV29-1 CSVGINEQYF TGCAGCGTTGGAATCAACGAGCAGTACTTC